Listed below are T cell receptor beta chains from one sample, sequenced in a study of T cell responses to AZD1222 COVID-19 vaccine. Only in-frame clones appear in the TCRdb table, and some are missing; sequencing was by immunoSEQ multiplex PCR. The data show under 100,000 clones, with over 70% seen just once and roughly 15% held by the top ten. This specimen was peripheral blood, taken on day 0 of AZD1222 vaccination. All receptors derive from an adult in good health. Each CDR3 is given with its conserved first and last residue. A D gene is named only where the DNA matches it firmly. Some rows have no size entry. The others give once, few or many, or a class for an expanded clone.

>-|TRBJ1-5|TRBV7-8|-
TGTGCCAGCAGCTTAGGACCTTACAGGGTTAAGCAGCCCCAGCATTTT
CASSLGPYRVKQPQHF
>-|TRBJ1-5|TRBV4-1|-
TGCGCCAGCAGCCATGATGACACTAGCAATCAGCCCCAGCATTTT
CASSHDDTSNQPQHF
>TRBD1|TRBJ2-3|TRBV15|-
TGTGCCACCAGCAGGACAGGGATTAGCACAGATACGCAGTATTTT
CATSRTGISTDTQYF
>TRBD2|TRBJ2-1|TRBV4-1|once
TGCGCCAGCAGCCAAATCGAGGCTAGCGGTGGTGAGCAGTTCTTC
CASSQIEASGGEQFF
>-|TRBJ2-1|TRBV30|few
TGTGCCTGGAGGCAGGATTACAATGAGCAGTTCTTC
CAWRQDYNEQFF
>TRBD2|TRBJ2-2|TRBV30|-
TGTGCCTGGAGTAGATCCTCTAGCGGGAGGGCCGGTTACACCGGGGAGCTGTTTTTT
CAWSRSSSGRAGYTGELFF
>-|TRBJ2-3|TRBV11-2|-
TGTGCCAGCAGCTTAAGTGGAGGCGCAGTCGATACGCAGTATTTT
CASSLSGGAVDTQYF
>-|TRBJ2-7|TRBV28|-
TGTGCCAGCACAACGCGCAGGGAATGGTCCTACGAGCAGTACTTC
CASTTRREWSYEQYF
>TRBD1|TRBJ1-1|TRBV7-9|-
TGTGCCAGCAGCTCACGAGGGGGACAGACGAACACTGAAGCTTTCTTT
CASSSRGGQTNTEAFF
>-|TRBJ2-5|TRBV5-4|-
TGTGCCAGCAGCTTGGTGGGACACACAGACCAAGAGACCCAGTACTTC
CASSLVGHTDQETQYF
>-|TRBJ1-2|TRBV20-1|-
TGCAGTGCTAGAGAAAGTATGCGCTACACCTTC
CSARESMRYTF
>-|TRBJ2-7|TRBV7-9|-
TGTGCCAGCAGCCTCCCTAGCGATATTCAGTACTTC
CASSLPSDIQYF
>TRBD1|TRBJ1-2|TRBV6-1|-
TGTGCCAGCAGTGAACGGGGGGACAGGGCTGGCTACACCTTC
CASSERGDRAGYTF
>TRBD1|TRBJ2-7|TRBV7-8|-
TGTGCCAGCAGCCCGGGACAGGGGTATCACGAGCAGTACTTC
CASSPGQGYHEQYF
>TRBD1|TRBJ1-6|TRBV4-1|few
TGCGCCAGCAGCCGGGACAGCTCCTATAATTCACCCCTCCACTTT
CASSRDSSYNSPLHF
>TRBD2|TRBJ2-1|TRBV7-8|-
TGTGCCAGCAGGCCAGCGGGGCTTTACAATGAGCAGTTCTTC
CASRPAGLYNEQFF
>TRBD2|TRBJ2-7|TRBV19|few
TGTGCCAGTAGTCAATTAGCGGGCCTACGAGGAGGAGAGCAGTACTTC
CASSQLAGLRGGEQYF
>TRBD2|TRBJ2-2|TRBV7-6|-
TGTGCCAGCAGCTTAGGGACCGGGACTAGCGGGAGGGACACCGGGGAGCTGTTTTTT
CASSLGTGTSGRDTGELFF
>-|TRBJ1-1|TRBV3-1/TRBV3-2|-
TGTGCCAGCAGCCCCGAGGGGAGCACTGAAGCTTTCTTT
CASSPEGSTEAFF
>TRBD2|TRBJ2-7|TRBV4-2|-
TGTGCCAGCAGCCAAGTCGTGGCGGGAGGGGTCGAGCAGTACTTC
CASSQVVAGGVEQYF
>TRBD1|TRBJ1-2|TRBV6-5|-
TGTGCCAGCAGTCGGGACAGCCTGCTTGGGGGCTACACCTTC
CASSRDSLLGGYTF
>-|TRBJ1-1|TRBV11-2|-
TGTGCCAGCAGCTTAGATTGGGATAGTCCTGAAGCTTTCTTT
CASSLDWDSPEAFF
>-|TRBJ2-1|TRBV6-5|-
TGTGCCAGCACCCGACGGGGTGAGCAGTTCTTC
CASTRRGEQFF
>TRBD1|TRBJ2-7|TRBV7-9|-
TGTGCCAGCAGCTTAGACAGGGGGCCGCTCTACGAGCAGTACTTC
CASSLDRGPLYEQYF
>-|TRBJ2-1|TRBV7-3|-
TGTGCCAGCAGCGCCCGGACTACTCCACCCTACAATGAGCAGTTCTTC
CASSARTTPPYNEQFF
>-|TRBJ2-2|TRBV6-5|-
TGTGCCAGCAGTTGGGCCCGGGGGTGGACCGGGGAGCTGTTTTTT
CASSWARGWTGELFF
>-|TRBJ1-2|TRBV30|-
TGTGCCTGGAGCGCACCGGGACGGGGCCTTAACTATGGCTACACCTTC
CAWSAPGRGLNYGYTF
>-|TRBJ1-1|TRBV2|-
TGTGCCAGCAGCCGTAACACTGAAGCTTTCTTT
CASSRNTEAFF
>TRBD1|TRBJ2-7|TRBV28|-
TGTGCCAGCAGTTTATGGACAGGGAAATCCTACGAGCAGTACTTC
CASSLWTGKSYEQYF
>TRBD2|TRBJ2-7|TRBV27|-
TGTGCCAGCAGTTTATCGTGGTCTAGCGGGTTCGAGCAGTACTTC
CASSLSWSSGFEQYF